Listed below are T cell receptor beta chains from one sample, sequenced in a study of cytomegalovirus exposure and HLA in healthy donors. This table comes from immunoSEQ multiplex PCR, and its TCRdb copy is limited to in-frame clones, with some not included. This table has approximately 74,000 clones, about four fifths appearing once. The specimen was PBMCs. The origin of the receptors is a woman aged 25-40 years in good health and CMV-seronegative. Both conserved end residues are part of each CDR3.

V: TRBV7-9; CDR3: CASSLGGGGEQFF
V: TRBV5-4; CDR3: CASSSDGTANTGELFF
V: TRBV6-5; CDR3: CASSYSTGRNTEAFF
V: TRBV19; CDR3: CASSTALGSGGAYTTVDKNIQYF
V: TRBV5-1; CDR3: CASSLAGQVDQPQHF
V: TRBV28; CDR3: CASSLFFNQRSSYNEQFF
V: TRBV19; CDR3: CASSLPPRGIKDEKLFF
V: TRBV4-1; CDR3: CASSLTGGSNEKLFF
V: TRBV5-4; CDR3: CASSDMHNEQFF
V: TRBV28; CDR3: CASSYEGDPEAFF
V: TRBV11-3; CDR3: CASSPDNYEQYF
V: TRBV2; CDR3: CASSDIGGSYGYTF
V: TRBV4-2; CDR3: CASSQEGGWGASSYNEQFF
V: TRBV5-1; CDR3: CASSPPASGETDTQYF
V: TRBV6-5; CDR3: CASSSDRGNEKLFF
V: TRBV6-1; CDR3: CASSDEVWLIDTQYF
V: TRBV10-3; CDR3: CAIRSGGREGTKTQYF
V: TRBV2; CDR3: CASRDRFSSYNSPLHF
V: TRBV4-3; CDR3: CASSQDRAGRLGF
V: TRBV9; CDR3: CASRRFRESGYTF
V: TRBV29-1; CDR3: CSVEPSITDTQYF
V: TRBV7-9; CDR3: CASSLARRQTNWPRETQYF
V: TRBV11-3; CDR3: CASSLSGTAKNIQYF
V: TRBV5-5; CDR3: CASSLGAAGDTIYF
V: TRBV6-5; CDR3: CASSLGGNEQYF
V: TRBV5-1; CDR3: CASSLAGTGNTEAFF
V: TRBV19; CDR3: CASRARGRNQPQHF
V: TRBV28; CDR3: CANEDNAQNTEAFF
V: TRBV5-1; CDR3: CASSLIAGGARRDEQFF
V: TRBV7-9; CDR3: CASSPTTGEQETQYF
V: TRBV10-3; CDR3: CAIFGGGPYEQYF
V: TRBV11-3; CDR3: CASSPRQGRNTEAFF
V: TRBV4-1; CDR3: CASSQDESGGAYNEQFF
V: TRBV18; CDR3: CASSPVSSGANVLTF
V: TRBV6-4; CDR3: CASSDQGESYNEQFF
V: TRBV5-1; CDR3: CASWGTSSYNEQFF
V: TRBV5-8; CDR3: CASSGRGTDTQYF
V: TRBV28; CDR3: CASAVGTEHTGELFF
V: TRBV5-4; CDR3: CASSLGTGVGNTIYF
V: TRBV7-9; CDR3: CASSLERLAELRGTDTQYF
V: TRBV6-5; CDR3: CASSYSDRGYKGYTF
V: TRBV28; CDR3: CASSYQGSHYGYTF
V: TRBV4-1; CDR3: CASSQAVIWGGGSPLHF
V: TRBV5-1; CDR3: CASSLEPGTGSTYGYTF
V: TRBV7-9; CDR3: CASSLDGGTNYGYTF
V: TRBV20-1; CDR3: CSATFNTEAFF
V: TRBV2; CDR3: CASSGGAGGGTEAFF
V: TRBV19; CDR3: CASSIALWGRGTEAFF
V: TRBV6-5; CDR3: CASRLQDIYNSPLHF
V: TRBV6-1; CDR3: CASSDPGFFMNTEAFF
V: TRBV6-1; CDR3: CASSVQGLVNEKLFF
V: TRBV11-3; CDR3: CASSDETGGTAFF
V: TRBV9; CDR3: CASSPQGNSNQPQHF
V: TRBV18; CDR3: CASSQSHDRGSGNTIYF
V: TRBV7-2; CDR3: CASSREGQGNSYEQYF
V: TRBV30; CDR3: CAWSRADTQYF
V: TRBV4-3; CDR3: CASSQDIPGELFF
V: TRBV2; CDR3: CASSERSQTNEQFF
V: TRBV2; CDR3: CASSDSLRGGPLHF
V: TRBV18; CDR3: CASSPEVRTRGNQPQHF